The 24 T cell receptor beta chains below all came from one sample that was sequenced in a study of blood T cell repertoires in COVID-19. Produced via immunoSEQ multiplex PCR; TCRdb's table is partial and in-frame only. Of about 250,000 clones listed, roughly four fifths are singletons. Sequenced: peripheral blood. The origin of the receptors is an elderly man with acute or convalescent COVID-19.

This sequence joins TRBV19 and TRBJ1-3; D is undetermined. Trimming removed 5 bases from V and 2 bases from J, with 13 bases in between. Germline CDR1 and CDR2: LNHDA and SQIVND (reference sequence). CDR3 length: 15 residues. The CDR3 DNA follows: TGTGCCAGTAGTCCAAGGAGGGAAACTGGAAACACCATATATTTT. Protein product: CASSPRRETGNTIYF.

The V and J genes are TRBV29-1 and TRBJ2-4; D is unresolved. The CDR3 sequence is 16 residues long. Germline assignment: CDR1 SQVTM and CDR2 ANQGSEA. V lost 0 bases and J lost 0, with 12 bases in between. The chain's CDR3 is CSVEDRGTLAKNIQYF. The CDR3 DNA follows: TGCAGCGTTGAAGATCGAGGTACCCTAGCCAAAAACATTCAGTACTTC. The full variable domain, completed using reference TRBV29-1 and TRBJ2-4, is SAVISQKPSRDICQRGTSLTIQCQVDSQVTMMFWYRQQPGQSLTLIATANQGSEATYESGFVIDKFPISRPNLTFSTLTVSNMSPEDSSIYLCSVEDRGTLAKNIQYFGAGTRLSVL.

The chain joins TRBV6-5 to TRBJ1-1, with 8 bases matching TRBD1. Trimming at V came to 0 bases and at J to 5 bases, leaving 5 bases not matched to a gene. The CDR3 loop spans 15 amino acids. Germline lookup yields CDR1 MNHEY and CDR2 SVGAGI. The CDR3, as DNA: TGTGCCAGCAGTTACTCGACAGGGGCTGTGACTGAAGCTTTCTTT. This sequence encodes CASSYSTGAVTEAFF.

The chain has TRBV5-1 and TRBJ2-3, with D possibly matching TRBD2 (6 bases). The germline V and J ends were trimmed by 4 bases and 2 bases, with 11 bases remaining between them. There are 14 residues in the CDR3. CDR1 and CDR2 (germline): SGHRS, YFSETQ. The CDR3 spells CASSTGLITDTQYF. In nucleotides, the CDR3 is TGCGCCAGCAGCACGGGACTTATCACAGATACGCAGTATTTT.

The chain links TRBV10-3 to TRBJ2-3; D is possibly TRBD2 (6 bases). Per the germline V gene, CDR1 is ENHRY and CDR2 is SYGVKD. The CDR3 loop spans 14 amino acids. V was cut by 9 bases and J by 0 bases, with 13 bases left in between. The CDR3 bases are TGTGCCATTACAAGCGGGCCTAGCACAGATACGCAGTATTTT. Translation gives CAITSGPSTDTQYF.

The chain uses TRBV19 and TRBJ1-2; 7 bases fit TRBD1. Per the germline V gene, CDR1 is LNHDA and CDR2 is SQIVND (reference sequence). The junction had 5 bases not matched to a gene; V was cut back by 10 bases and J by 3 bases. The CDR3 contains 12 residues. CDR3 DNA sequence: TGTGCCACCGACGACAGGGACTATGGCTACACCTTC. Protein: CATDDRDYGYTF.

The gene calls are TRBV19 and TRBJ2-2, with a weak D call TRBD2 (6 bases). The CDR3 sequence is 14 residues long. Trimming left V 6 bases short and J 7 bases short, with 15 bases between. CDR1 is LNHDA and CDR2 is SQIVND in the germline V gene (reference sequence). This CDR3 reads CASRPRELVGELFF. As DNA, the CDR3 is TGTGCCAGTAGGCCCCGGGAGCTGGTCGGGGAGCTGTTTTTT.

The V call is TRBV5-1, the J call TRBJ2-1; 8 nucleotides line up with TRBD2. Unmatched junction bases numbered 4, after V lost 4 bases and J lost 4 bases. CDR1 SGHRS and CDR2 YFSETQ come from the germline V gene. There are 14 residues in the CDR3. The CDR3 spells CASSPGLEYNEQFF. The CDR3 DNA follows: TGCGCCAGCAGCCCGGGACTAGAATACAATGAGCAGTTCTTC.

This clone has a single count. As DNA, the CDR3 is TGCAGCGTTTTAACAGGTCACTCCTACAATGAGCAGTTCTTC. Its protein product is CSVLTGHSYNEQFF. The chain employs TRBV29-1 and TRBJ2-1, with TRBD1 as a possible D gene (5 bases). There are 14 residues in the CDR3. Trimming took off 5 bases at V and 0 bases at J, with 11 bases between the two ends. The germline V gene encodes CDR1 SQVTM and CDR2 ANQGSEA.

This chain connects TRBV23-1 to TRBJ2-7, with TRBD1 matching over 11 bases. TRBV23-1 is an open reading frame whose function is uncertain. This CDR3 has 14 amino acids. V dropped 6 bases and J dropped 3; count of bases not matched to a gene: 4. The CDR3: CASSQGQGDYEQYF. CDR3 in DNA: TGCGCCAGCAGCCAGGGACAGGGGGACTACGAGCAGTACTTC.

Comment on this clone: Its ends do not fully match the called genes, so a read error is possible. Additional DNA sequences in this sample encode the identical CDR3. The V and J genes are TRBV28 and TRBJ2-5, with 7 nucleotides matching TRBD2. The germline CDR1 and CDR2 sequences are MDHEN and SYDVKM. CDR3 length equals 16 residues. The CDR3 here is CASSPRGAGRQETQYF. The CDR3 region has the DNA TGTGCCAGCAGTCCCCGGGGAGCGGGAAGGCAAGAGACTCAGTACTTC.

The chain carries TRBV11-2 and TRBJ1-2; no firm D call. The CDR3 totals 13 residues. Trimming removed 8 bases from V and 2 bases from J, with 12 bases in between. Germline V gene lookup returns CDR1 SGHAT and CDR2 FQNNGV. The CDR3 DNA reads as TGTGCCAGCCTGTCCCTAGCCAACTATGGCTACACCTTC. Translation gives CASLSLANYGYTF.

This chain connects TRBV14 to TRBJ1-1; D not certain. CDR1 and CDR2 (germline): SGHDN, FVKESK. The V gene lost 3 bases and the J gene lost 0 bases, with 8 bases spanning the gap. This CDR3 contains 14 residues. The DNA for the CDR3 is TGTGCCAGCAGCCAGAGGCGGCTGAACACTGAAGCTTTCTTT. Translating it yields CASSQRRLNTEAFF.

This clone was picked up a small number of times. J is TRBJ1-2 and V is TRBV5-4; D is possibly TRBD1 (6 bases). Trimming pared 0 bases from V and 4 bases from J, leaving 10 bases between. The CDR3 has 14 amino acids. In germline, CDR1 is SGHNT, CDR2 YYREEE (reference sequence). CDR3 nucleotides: TGTGCCAGCAGCTTGGCGGACAGAAGCTATGGCTACACCTTC. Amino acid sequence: CASSLADRSYGYTF.

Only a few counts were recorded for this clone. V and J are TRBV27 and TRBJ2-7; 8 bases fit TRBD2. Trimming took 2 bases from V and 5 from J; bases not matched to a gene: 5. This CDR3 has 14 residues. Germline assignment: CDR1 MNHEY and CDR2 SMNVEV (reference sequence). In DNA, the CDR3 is TGTGCCAGCAGTTTAGGCGGGAGGAGGGACGAGCAGTACTTC. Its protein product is CASSLGGRRDEQYF.

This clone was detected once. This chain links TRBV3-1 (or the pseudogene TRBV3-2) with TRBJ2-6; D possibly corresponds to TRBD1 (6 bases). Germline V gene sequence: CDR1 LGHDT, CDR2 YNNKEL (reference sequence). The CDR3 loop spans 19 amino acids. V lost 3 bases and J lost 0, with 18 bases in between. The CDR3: CASSQVMGQGYSGANVLTF. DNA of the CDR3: TGTGCCAGCAGCCAGGTGATGGGACAAGGGTACTCTGGGGCCAACGTCCTGACTTTC.

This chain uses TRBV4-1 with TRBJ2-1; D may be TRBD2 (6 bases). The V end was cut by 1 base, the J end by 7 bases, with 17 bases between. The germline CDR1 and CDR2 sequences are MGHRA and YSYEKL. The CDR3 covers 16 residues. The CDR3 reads CASSQAGESRVNEQFF. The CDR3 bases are TGCGCCAGCAGCCAAGCGGGGGAAAGCCGGGTAAATGAGCAGTTCTTC.

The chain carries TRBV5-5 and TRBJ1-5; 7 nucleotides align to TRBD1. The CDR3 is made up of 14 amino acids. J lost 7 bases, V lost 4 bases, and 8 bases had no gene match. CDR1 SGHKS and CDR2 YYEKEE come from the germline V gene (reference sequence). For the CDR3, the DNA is TGTGCCAGCAGCGGAGGGACAGCAGGGCAGCCCCAGCATTTT. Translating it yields CASSGGTAGQPQHF.

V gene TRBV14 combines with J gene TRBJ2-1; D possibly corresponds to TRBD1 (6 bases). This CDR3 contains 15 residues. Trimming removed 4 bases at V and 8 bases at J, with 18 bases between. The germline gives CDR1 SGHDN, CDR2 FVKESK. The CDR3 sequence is CASSPHTGLRDEQFF. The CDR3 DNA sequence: TGTGCCAGCAGCCCCCATACAGGGTTGAGGGATGAGCAGTTCTTC.

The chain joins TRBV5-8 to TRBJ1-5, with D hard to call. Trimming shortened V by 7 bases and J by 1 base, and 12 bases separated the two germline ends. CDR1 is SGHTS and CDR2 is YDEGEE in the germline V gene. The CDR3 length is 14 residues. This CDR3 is CASPRDMSNQPQHF. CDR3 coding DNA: TGTGCCAGCCCGAGGGATATGAGCAATCAGCCCCAGCATTTT.

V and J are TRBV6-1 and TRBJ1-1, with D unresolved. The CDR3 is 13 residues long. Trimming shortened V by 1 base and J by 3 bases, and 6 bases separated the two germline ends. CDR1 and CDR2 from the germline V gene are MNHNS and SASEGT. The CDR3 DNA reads TGTGCCAGCAGTGAAGGGCCCGACACTGAAGCTTTCTTT. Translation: CASSEGPDTEAFF.

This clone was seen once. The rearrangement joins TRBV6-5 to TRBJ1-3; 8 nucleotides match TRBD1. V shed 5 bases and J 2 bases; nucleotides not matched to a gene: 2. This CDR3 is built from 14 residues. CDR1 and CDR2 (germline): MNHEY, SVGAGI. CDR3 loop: CASSRTGTGNTIYF. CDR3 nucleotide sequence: TGTGCCAGCAGTCGGACAGGGACTGGAAACACCATATATTTT.

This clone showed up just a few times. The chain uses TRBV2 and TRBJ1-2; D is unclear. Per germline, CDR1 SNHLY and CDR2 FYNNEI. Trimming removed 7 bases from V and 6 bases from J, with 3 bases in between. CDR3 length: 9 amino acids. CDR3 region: CASTDGYTF. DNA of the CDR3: TGTGCCAGCACAGATGGCTACACCTTC.

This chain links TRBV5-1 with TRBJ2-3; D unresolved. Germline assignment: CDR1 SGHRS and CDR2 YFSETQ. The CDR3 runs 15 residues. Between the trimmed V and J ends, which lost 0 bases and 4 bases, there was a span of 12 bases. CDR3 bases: TGCGCCAGCAGCTTGGAGAGCCGAACCCCAGATACGCAGTATTTT. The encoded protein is CASSLESRTPDTQYF. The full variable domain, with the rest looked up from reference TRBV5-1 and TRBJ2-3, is KAGVTQTPRYLIKTRGQQVTLSCSPISGHRSVSWYQQTPGQGLQFLFEYFSETQRNKGNFPGRFSGRQFSNSRSEMNVSTLELGDSALYLCASSLESRTPDTQYFGPGTRLTVL.